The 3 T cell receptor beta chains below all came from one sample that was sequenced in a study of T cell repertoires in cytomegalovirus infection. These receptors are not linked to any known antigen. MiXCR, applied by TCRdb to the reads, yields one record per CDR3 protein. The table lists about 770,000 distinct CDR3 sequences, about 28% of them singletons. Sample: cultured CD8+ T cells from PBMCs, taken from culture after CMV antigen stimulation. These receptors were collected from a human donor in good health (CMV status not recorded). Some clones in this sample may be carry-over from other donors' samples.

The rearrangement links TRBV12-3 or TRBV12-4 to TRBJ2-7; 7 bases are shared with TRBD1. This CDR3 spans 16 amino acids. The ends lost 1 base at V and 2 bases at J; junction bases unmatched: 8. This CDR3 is CASSLVHLTGAYEQYF. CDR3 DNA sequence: TGTGCCAGCAGTTTAGTCCACCTCACAGGGGCCTACGAGCAGTACTTC.

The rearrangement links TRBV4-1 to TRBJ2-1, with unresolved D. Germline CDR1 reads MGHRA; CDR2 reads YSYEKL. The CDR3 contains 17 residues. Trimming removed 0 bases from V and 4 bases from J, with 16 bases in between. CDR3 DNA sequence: TGCGCCAGCAGCCAAGATCGCAGGACCCCGTTTTACAATGAGCAGTTCTTC. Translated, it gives CASSQDRRTPFYNEQFF.

In nucleotides, the CDR3 is TGTGCCAGCAGCTTAGCATGGACTAGCGGGGGCTTCTACAATGAGCAGTTCTTC. Translation: CASSLAWTSGGFYNEQFF. The chain links TRBV7-6 to TRBJ2-1; TRBD2 agrees at 13 bases. Unmatched junction bases numbered 5, after V lost 0 bases and J lost 3 bases. This CDR3 is built from 18 residues. Germline V gene sequence: CDR1 SGHVS, CDR2 FNYEAQ.